The clone carrying this TCR beta chain was picked up a small number of times. During its preparation, the TCRbeta library received unique molecular identifiers. MiXCR, run by TCRdb on the PCR reads, gives a single entry per CDR3 protein. The data show roughly 300,000 distinct CDR3 sequences, about 9.4% seen once. This record comes from a study of T-cell reconstitution after alpha-beta-depleted transplantation in children. V was trimmed by 2 bases and J by 2 bases, leaving 6 bases between them. The germline V gene has CDR1 SGDLS and CDR2 YYNGEE. The CDR3 runs 13 residues. The sequence was collected from a human donor who donated a stem cell graft to a child with acute lymphoblastic leukemia. The chain recombines TRBV9 with TRBJ2-3; D remains ambiguous. The sample here was PBMCs from the stem cell graft donor, taken from the stem cell graft. The CDR3 sequence is CASSVDLTDTQYF. In DNA form, the CDR3 reads TGTGCCAGCAGCGTGGACCTCACAGATACGCAGTATTTT.